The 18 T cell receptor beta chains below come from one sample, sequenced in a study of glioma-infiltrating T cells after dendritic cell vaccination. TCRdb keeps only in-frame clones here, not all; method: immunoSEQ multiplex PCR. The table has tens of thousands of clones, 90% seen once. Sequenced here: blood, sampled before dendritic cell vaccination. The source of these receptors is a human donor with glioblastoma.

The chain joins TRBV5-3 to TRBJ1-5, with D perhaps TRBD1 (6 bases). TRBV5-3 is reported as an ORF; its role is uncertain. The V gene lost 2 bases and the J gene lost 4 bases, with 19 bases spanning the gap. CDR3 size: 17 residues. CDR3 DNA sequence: TGTGCCAGAAGCTTCGAATACAGGGTAAGGATTAATCAGCCCCAGCATTTT. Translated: CARSFEYRVRINQPQHF.

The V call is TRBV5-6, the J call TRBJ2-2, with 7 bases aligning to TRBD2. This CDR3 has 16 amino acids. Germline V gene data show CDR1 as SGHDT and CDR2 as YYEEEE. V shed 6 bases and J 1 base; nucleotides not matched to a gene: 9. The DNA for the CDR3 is TGTGCCAGCAATAGGGAGGGGAGCAAGAACACCGGGGAGCTGTTTTTT. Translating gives CASNREGSKNTGELFF.

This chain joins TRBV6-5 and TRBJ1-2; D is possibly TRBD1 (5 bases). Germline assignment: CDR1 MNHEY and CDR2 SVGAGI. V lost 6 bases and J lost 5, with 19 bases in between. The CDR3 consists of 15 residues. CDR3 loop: CASRGSSGGNYGYTF. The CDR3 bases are TGTGCCAGCAGAGGAAGCTCGGGGGGGAATTATGGCTACACCTTC.

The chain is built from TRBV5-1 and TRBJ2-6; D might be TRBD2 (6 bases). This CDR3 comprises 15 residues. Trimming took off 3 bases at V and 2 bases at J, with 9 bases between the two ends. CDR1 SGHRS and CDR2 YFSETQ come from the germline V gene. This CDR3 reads CASSWGGAGANVLTF. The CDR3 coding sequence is TGCGCCAGCAGCTGGGGCGGGGCTGGGGCCAACGTCCTGACTTTC.

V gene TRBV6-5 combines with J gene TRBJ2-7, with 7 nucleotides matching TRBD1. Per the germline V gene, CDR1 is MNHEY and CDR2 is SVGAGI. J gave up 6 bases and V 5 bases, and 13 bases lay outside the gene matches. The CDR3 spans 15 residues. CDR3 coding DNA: TGTGCCAGCAGTCCGACAGACAGGGCTTCAGTCGAGCAGTACTTC. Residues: CASSPTDRASVEQYF.

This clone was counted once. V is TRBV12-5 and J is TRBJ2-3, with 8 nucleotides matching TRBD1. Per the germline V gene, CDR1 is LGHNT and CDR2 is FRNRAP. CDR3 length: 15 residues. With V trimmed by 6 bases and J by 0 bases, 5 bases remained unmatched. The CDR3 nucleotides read TGTGCTAGTGGCTCTAGGACAGGGAGCACAGATACGCAGTATTTT. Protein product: CASGSRTGSTDTQYF.

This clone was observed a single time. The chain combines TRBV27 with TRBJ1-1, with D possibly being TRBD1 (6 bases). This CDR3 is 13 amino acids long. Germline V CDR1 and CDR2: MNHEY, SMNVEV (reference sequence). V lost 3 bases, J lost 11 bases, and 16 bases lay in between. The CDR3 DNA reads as TGTGCCAGCAGTTTGACACGACAGGTTCGCGCTTTCTTT. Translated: CASSLTRQVRAFF.

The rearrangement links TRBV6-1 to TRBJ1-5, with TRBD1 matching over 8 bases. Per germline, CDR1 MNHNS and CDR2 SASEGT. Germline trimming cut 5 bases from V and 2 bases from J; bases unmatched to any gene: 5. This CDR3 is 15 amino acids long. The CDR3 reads CASSQPGQGNQPQHF. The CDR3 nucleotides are TGTGCCAGCAGTCAACCGGGACAGGGCAATCAGCCCCAGCATTTT.

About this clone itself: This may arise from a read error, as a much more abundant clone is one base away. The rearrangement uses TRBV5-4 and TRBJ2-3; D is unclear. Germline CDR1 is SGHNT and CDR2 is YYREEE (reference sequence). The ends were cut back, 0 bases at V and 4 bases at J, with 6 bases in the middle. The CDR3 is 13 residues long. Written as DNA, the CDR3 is TGTGCCAGCAGCTTGGCCCAGTCAGATACGCAGTATTTT. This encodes CASSLAQSDTQYF. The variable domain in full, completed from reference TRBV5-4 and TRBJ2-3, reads ETGVTQSPTHLIKTRGQQVTLRCSSQSGHNTVSWYQQALGQGPQFIFQYYREEENGRGNFPPRFSGLQFPNYSSELNVNALELDDSALYLCASSLAQSDTQYFGPGTRLTVL.

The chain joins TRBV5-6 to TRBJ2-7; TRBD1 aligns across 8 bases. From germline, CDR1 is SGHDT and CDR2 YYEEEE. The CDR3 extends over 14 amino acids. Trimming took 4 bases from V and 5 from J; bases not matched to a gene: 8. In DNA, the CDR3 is TGTGCCAGCAGCCCCAGGACAGGGACCCACGAGCAGTACTTC. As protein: CASSPRTGTHEQYF.

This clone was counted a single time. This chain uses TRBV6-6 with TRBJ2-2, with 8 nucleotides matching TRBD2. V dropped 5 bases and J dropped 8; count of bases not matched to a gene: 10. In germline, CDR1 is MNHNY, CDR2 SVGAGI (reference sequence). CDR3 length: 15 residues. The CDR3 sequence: CASSAAGGTTGELFF. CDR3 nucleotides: TGTGCCAGCAGTGCCGCGGGGGGCACTACGGGGGAGCTGTTTTTT.

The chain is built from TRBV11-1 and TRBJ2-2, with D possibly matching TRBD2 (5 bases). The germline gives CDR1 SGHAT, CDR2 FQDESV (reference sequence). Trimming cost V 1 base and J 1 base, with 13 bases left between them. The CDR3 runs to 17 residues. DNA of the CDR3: TGTGCCAGCAGCTTAGGTCGAGGAGCGGAGAACACCGGGGAGCTGTTTTTT. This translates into CASSLGRGAENTGELFF.

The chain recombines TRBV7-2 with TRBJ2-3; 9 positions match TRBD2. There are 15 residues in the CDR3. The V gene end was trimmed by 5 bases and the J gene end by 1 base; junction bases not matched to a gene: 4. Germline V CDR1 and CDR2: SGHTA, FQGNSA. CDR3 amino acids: CASSRPSGGTDTQYF. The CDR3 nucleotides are TGTGCCAGCAGCCGGCCTAGCGGGGGCACAGATACGCAGTATTTT.

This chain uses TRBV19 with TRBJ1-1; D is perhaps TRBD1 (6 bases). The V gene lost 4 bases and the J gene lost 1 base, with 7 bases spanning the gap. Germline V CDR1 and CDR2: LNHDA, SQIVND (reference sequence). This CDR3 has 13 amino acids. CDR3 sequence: CASSRTANTEAFF. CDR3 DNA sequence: TGTGCCAGTAGTAGGACAGCGAACACTGAAGCTTTCTTT.

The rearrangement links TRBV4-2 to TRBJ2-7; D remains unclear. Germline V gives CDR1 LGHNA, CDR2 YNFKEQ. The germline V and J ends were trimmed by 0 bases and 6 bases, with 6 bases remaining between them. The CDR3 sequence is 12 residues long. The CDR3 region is CASSQDYREQYF. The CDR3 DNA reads TGTGCCAGCAGCCAAGATTATCGCGAGCAGTACTTC.

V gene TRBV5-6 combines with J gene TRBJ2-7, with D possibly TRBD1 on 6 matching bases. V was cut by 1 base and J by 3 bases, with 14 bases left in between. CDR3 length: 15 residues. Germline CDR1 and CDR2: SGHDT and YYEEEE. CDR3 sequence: CASSLLYGQSYEQYF. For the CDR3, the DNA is TGTGCCAGCAGCTTGCTGTACGGACAGAGCTACGAGCAGTACTTC.

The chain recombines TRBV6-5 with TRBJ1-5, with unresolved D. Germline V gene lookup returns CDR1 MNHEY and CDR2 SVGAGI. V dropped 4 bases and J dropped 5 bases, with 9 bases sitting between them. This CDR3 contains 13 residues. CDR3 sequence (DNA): TGTGCCAGCAGTTCTGTTGGCCATCAGCCCCAGCATTTT. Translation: CASSSVGHQPQHF.

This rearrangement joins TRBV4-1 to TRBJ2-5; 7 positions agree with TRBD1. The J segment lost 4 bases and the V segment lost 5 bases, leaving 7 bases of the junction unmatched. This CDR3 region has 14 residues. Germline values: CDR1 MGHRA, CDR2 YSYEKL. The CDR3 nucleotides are TGCGCCAGCAGCGCACGACAGGGTCCAGAGACCCAGTACTTC. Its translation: CASSARQGPETQYF.